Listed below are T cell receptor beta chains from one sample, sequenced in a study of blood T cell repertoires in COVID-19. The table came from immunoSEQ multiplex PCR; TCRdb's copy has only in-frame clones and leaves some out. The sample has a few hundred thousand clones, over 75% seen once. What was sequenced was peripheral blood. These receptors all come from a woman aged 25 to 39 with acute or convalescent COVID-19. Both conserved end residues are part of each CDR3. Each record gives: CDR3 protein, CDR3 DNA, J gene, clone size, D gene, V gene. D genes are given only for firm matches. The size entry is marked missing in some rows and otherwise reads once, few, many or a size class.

cdr3_aa: CASSLSRGATGELFF
cdr3_nt: TGTGCCAGCAGTTTATCACGGGGGGCCACCGGGGAGCTGTTTTTT
j_call: TRBJ2-2
clone_size: -
d_call: -
v_call: TRBV27

cdr3_aa: CASSLSQFSETQYF
cdr3_nt: TGTGCCAGTAGCTTAAGCCAGTTCTCGGAGACCCAGTACTTC
j_call: TRBJ2-5
clone_size: -
d_call: -
v_call: TRBV7-3

cdr3_aa: CASSLDTYEQYF
cdr3_nt: TGTGCCAGCAGCTTGGACACCTACGAGCAGTACTTC
j_call: TRBJ2-7
clone_size: -
d_call: -
v_call: TRBV11-3

cdr3_aa: CASSLALAGRAGELFF
cdr3_nt: TGTGCCAGCAGCTTAGCGCTAGCGGGAAGGGCCGGGGAGCTGTTTTTT
j_call: TRBJ2-2
clone_size: -
d_call: TRBD2
v_call: TRBV7-2

cdr3_aa: CASSQSCGGFRGEQFF
cdr3_nt: TGCGCCAGCAGTCAATCGTGTGGGGGGTTTCGGGGTGAGCAGTTCTTC
j_call: TRBJ2-1
clone_size: -
d_call: -
v_call: TRBV23-1

cdr3_aa: CASSLGRNTEAFF
cdr3_nt: TGCGCCAGCAGCCTCGGGAGGAACACTGAAGCTTTCTTT
j_call: TRBJ1-1
clone_size: -
d_call: -
v_call: TRBV4-1

cdr3_aa: CASRSLYEQYF
cdr3_nt: TGTGCCAGCAGGTCCCTGTACGAGCAGTACTTC
j_call: TRBJ2-7
clone_size: -
d_call: -
v_call: TRBV6-5

cdr3_aa: CASNVGAGAGEQYF
cdr3_nt: TGTGCCAGCAACGTGGGAGCGGGAGCGGGGGAGCAGTACTTC
j_call: TRBJ2-7
clone_size: -
d_call: TRBD2
v_call: TRBV6-6

cdr3_aa: CASSPAPYSSYNEQFF
cdr3_nt: TGTGCCAGCAGCCCCGCTCCCTACAGCTCCTACAATGAGCAGTTCTTC
j_call: TRBJ2-1
clone_size: -
d_call: -
v_call: TRBV11-2

cdr3_aa: CASSPKQGFYNEQFF
cdr3_nt: TGCGCCAGCAGCCCCAAACAGGGATTTTACAATGAGCAGTTCTTC
j_call: TRBJ2-1
clone_size: -
d_call: -
v_call: TRBV4-1

cdr3_aa: CASSVGVDSYEQYF
cdr3_nt: TGTGCCAGCAGCGTAGGCGTTGACTCCTACGAGCAGTACTTC
j_call: TRBJ2-7
clone_size: few
d_call: -
v_call: TRBV9

cdr3_aa: CASSQEQGALGKLFF
cdr3_nt: TGTGCCAGCAGCCAGGAACAGGGGGCGCTGGGAAAACTGTTTTTT
j_call: TRBJ1-4
clone_size: -
d_call: TRBD1
v_call: TRBV14

cdr3_aa: CASSKLQRALLNTGELFF
cdr3_nt: TGTGCCAGTAGTAAACTCCAGCGGGCCTTGCTGAACACCGGGGAGCTGTTTTTT
j_call: TRBJ2-2
clone_size: -
d_call: -
v_call: TRBV19

cdr3_aa: CATSGSRVDYGYTF
cdr3_nt: TGTGCCACCAGTGGCTCCAGGGTGGACTATGGCTACACCTTC
j_call: TRBJ1-2
clone_size: -
d_call: -
v_call: TRBV24-1

cdr3_aa: CASSLAGQGSSGNTIYF
cdr3_nt: TGTGCCAGCAGCTTGGCGGGACAGGGATCCTCTGGAAACACCATATATTTT
j_call: TRBJ1-3
clone_size: -
d_call: TRBD1
v_call: TRBV5-5

cdr3_aa: CASGFALEQYF
cdr3_nt: TGTGCTAGTGGTTTCGCGTTGGAGCAGTACTTC
j_call: TRBJ2-7
clone_size: few
d_call: -
v_call: TRBV12-5

cdr3_aa: CASRRPSQAEQFF
cdr3_nt: TGTGCCAGCAGGCGTCCTAGCCAAGCGGAGCAGTTCTTC
j_call: TRBJ2-1
clone_size: -
d_call: -
v_call: TRBV28

cdr3_aa: CASSLFGEAGARRGETQYF
cdr3_nt: TGTGCCAGCAGCTTATTTGGAGAGGCGGGGGCGAGGAGGGGAGAGACCCAGTACTTC
j_call: TRBJ2-5
clone_size: -
d_call: -
v_call: TRBV13

cdr3_aa: CASSRTGGKILGEQFF
cdr3_nt: TGTGCCAGCAGCAGGACAGGGGGCAAAATACTGGGTGAGCAGTTCTTC
j_call: TRBJ2-1
clone_size: -
d_call: TRBD1
v_call: TRBV6-6

cdr3_aa: CASRADTGVRNQPQHF
cdr3_nt: TGTGCCAGTAGAGCCGATACAGGGGTTCGCAATCAGCCCCAGCATTTT
j_call: TRBJ1-5
clone_size: -
d_call: TRBD1
v_call: TRBV19

cdr3_aa: CASSHRQGTEAFF
cdr3_nt: TGTGCCAGCAGCCACCGCCAGGGAACTGAAGCTTTCTTT
j_call: TRBJ1-1
clone_size: -
d_call: -
v_call: TRBV6-6

cdr3_aa: CASSQTTGADYQPQHF
cdr3_nt: TGTGCCAGCAGCCAAACGACAGGGGCCGACTATCAGCCCCAGCATTTT
j_call: TRBJ1-5
clone_size: -
d_call: TRBD1
v_call: TRBV4-2

cdr3_aa: CASSQEVWQEAFF
cdr3_nt: TGTGCCAGCAGCCAAGAAGTGTGGCAGGAAGCTTTCTTT
j_call: TRBJ1-1
clone_size: -
d_call: -
v_call: TRBV3-1/TRBV3-2

cdr3_aa: CATSPNLGQGHRYF
cdr3_nt: TGTGCCACCAGCCCCAACCTAGGACAGGGGCACCGATATTTT
j_call: TRBJ1-3
clone_size: -
d_call: TRBD1
v_call: TRBV15

cdr3_aa: CASSYPLGRDRGDNEQFF
cdr3_nt: TGTGCCAGCAGTTACCCTCTTGGGAGGGACAGGGGTGACAATGAGCAGTTCTTC
j_call: TRBJ2-1
clone_size: -
d_call: TRBD1
v_call: TRBV6-2/TRBV6-3

cdr3_aa: CSYSGSSYEQYF
cdr3_nt: TGCAGCTACAGCGGTAGCTCCTACGAGCAGTACTTC
j_call: TRBJ2-7
clone_size: -
d_call: -
v_call: TRBV29-1

cdr3_aa: CASSLTMGHPAVMNTEAFF
cdr3_nt: TGTGCCAGCAGCTTAACTATGGGACACCCGGCGGTAATGAACACTGAAGCTTTCTTT
j_call: TRBJ1-1
clone_size: -
d_call: -
v_call: TRBV11-2

cdr3_aa: CAIKSAINQPQHF
cdr3_nt: TGTGCCATCAAATCCGCGATAAATCAGCCCCAGCATTTT
j_call: TRBJ1-5
clone_size: -
d_call: -
v_call: TRBV10-3

cdr3_aa: CASPGLVPDTQYF
cdr3_nt: TGTGCCAGCCCGGGACTAGTTCCAGATACGCAGTATTTT
j_call: TRBJ2-3
clone_size: -
d_call: TRBD2
v_call: TRBV27

cdr3_aa: CASSSGGFQPQHF
cdr3_nt: TGTGCCAGCAGTTCGGGAGGATTTCAGCCCCAGCATTTT
j_call: TRBJ1-5
clone_size: -
d_call: -
v_call: TRBV2

cdr3_aa: CASSLGLAFSYEQYF
cdr3_nt: TGTGCCAGCAGCTTAGGACTAGCTTTTTCCTACGAGCAGTACTTC
j_call: TRBJ2-7
clone_size: -
d_call: TRBD2
v_call: TRBV11-3

cdr3_aa: CASSKERDQPQHF
cdr3_nt: TGTGCCAGCAGCAAAGAAAGAGATCAGCCCCAGCATTTT
j_call: TRBJ1-5
clone_size: -
d_call: -
v_call: TRBV21-1

cdr3_aa: CASSVVLGEGNEQFF
cdr3_nt: TGTGCCAGCAGCGTAGTACTAGGGGAGGGCAATGAGCAGTTCTTC
j_call: TRBJ2-1
clone_size: once
d_call: TRBD2
v_call: TRBV9

cdr3_aa: CASESTGQGPLITAKNIQYF
cdr3_nt: TGTGCCAGTGAATCAACTGGACAGGGACCTTTAATCACGGCCAAAAACATTCAGTACTTC
j_call: TRBJ2-4
clone_size: -
d_call: TRBD1
v_call: TRBV19

cdr3_aa: CASIERAGSNTEAFF
cdr3_nt: TGTGCCAGCATAGAAAGGGCAGGGTCGAACACTGAAGCTTTCTTT
j_call: TRBJ1-1
clone_size: -
d_call: -
v_call: TRBV16

cdr3_aa: CASSQGYGRDSYEQYF
cdr3_nt: TGTGCCAGCAGCCAAGGGTACGGGAGGGATTCCTACGAGCAGTACTTC
j_call: TRBJ2-7
clone_size: -
d_call: TRBD2
v_call: TRBV14

cdr3_aa: CAISDLMTREKLFF
cdr3_nt: TGTGCCATCAGTGACCTGATGACACGCGAAAAACTGTTTTTT
j_call: TRBJ1-4
clone_size: few
d_call: -
v_call: TRBV10-3

cdr3_aa: CASSESRENNTEAFF
cdr3_nt: TGCGCCAGCAGTGAGTCTCGGGAAAACAACACTGAAGCTTTCTTT
j_call: TRBJ1-1
clone_size: -
d_call: -
v_call: TRBV10-1

cdr3_aa: CASSTPGQNNEKLFF
cdr3_nt: TGTGCCAGCAGCACCCCGGGACAGAATAATGAAAAACTGTTTTTT
j_call: TRBJ1-4
clone_size: -
d_call: TRBD1
v_call: TRBV11-3

cdr3_aa: CSANRAYEQYF
cdr3_nt: TGCAGTGCTAACAGGGCCTACGAGCAGTACTTC
j_call: TRBJ2-7
clone_size: -
d_call: -
v_call: TRBV20-1

cdr3_aa: CASSQRKSGGPTNEKLFF
cdr3_nt: TGTGCCAGCAGCCAAAGGAAGTCGGGGGGACCAACTAATGAAAAACTGTTTTTT
j_call: TRBJ1-4
clone_size: few
d_call: -
v_call: TRBV4-2

cdr3_aa: CASSPGYRANQPQHF
cdr3_nt: TGTGCCAGCAGTCCAGGATACAGGGCTAATCAGCCCCAGCATTTT
j_call: TRBJ1-5
clone_size: -
d_call: -
v_call: TRBV27

cdr3_aa: CASSYRGTYYEQYF
cdr3_nt: TGTGCCAGCAGTTACAGGGGGACGTACTACGAGCAGTACTTC
j_call: TRBJ2-7
clone_size: -
d_call: TRBD1
v_call: TRBV28

cdr3_aa: CASSIGTGWTDTQYF
cdr3_nt: TGCGCCAGCAGCATCGGGACAGGGTGGACAGATACGCAGTATTTT
j_call: TRBJ2-3
clone_size: -
d_call: TRBD1
v_call: TRBV5-1

cdr3_aa: CASSQENTGGGYGYTF
cdr3_nt: TGTGCCAGCAGCCAAGAGAATACAGGGGGCGGGTATGGCTACACCTTC
j_call: TRBJ1-2
clone_size: -
d_call: TRBD1
v_call: TRBV3-1/TRBV3-2

cdr3_aa: CASSPGTGGWETQYF
cdr3_nt: TGTGCCAGTAGCCCCGGGACAGGGGGCTGGGAGACCCAGTACTTC
j_call: TRBJ2-5
clone_size: -
d_call: TRBD1
v_call: TRBV19

cdr3_aa: CASSGGDTQYF
cdr3_nt: TGTGCCAGCAGCGGGGGGGATACGCAGTATTTT
j_call: TRBJ2-3
clone_size: -
d_call: -
v_call: TRBV3-1/TRBV3-2